The 25 T cell receptor beta chains presented below share a single source sample, sequenced in a study of identical twins. TCRdb reprocessed the 5' RACE reads via MiXCR and lists one record per CDR3 protein. This table holds a few hundred thousand distinct CDR3 sequences, roughly 13% found once. This same sample was also taken into another study, of yellow fever vaccine responses in identical twins.

Sequencing was done on a sample of memory (CD45RO+) T cells sorted from blood. Source of these receptors: a woman in her late teens or twenties in good health.

This chain links TRBV7-9 with TRBJ2-2; D may be TRBD1 (6 bases). The CDR3 contains 17 residues. V was clipped by 1 base and J by 8 bases, with 20 bases between them. Germline V gene lookup returns CDR1 SEHNR and CDR2 FQNEAQ (reference sequence). The CDR3 nucleotides are TGTGCCAGCAGCTTAGATTGGGGGCGTCTAAGAACGGGGGAGCTGTTTTTT. Protein sequence: CASSLDWGRLRTGELFF.

The V call is TRBV5-1, the J call TRBJ2-3; unclear D gene. Deletions cut 0 bases from V and 2 bases from J, with 13 bases between. The germline V gene has CDR1 SGHRS and CDR2 YFSETQ. The CDR3 extends over 16 amino acids. The CDR3 loop is CASSLASLVNTDTQYF. For the CDR3, the DNA is TGCGCCAGCAGCTTGGCCTCCCTCGTGAACACAGATACGCAGTATTTT.

The rearrangement joins TRBV29-1 to TRBJ2-4, with D hard to call. V lost 3 bases and J 8 bases, leaving 11 bases between the germline ends. Germline CDR1 is SQVTM and CDR2 is ANQGSEA. The CDR3 loop spans 12 amino acids. In DNA form, the CDR3 reads TGCAGCGTTGACCCCGGCGATGACATTCAGTACTTC. Its protein product is CSVDPGDDIQYF.

The table lists this clonotype with many counts. The chain uses TRBV20-1 and TRBJ2-1; 7 bases are shared with TRBD1. V was clipped by 5 bases and J by 0 bases; unmatched bases: 7. The germline V gene encodes CDR1 DFQATT and CDR2 SNEGSKA (reference sequence). The CDR3 has 15 residues. The DNA of the CDR3 is TGCAGTGCTGAAGCGACAGGGTCCTCCTACAATGAGCAGTTCTTC. Protein sequence: CSAEATGSSYNEQFF.

This sequence joins TRBV12-3 or TRBV12-4 and TRBJ2-1; D might be TRBD1 or TRBD2, each matching 5 bases. V lost 5 bases and J lost 4, with 18 bases in between. The CDR3 is 16 residues long. The CDR3 sequence is CASSTRDARLYNEQFF. DNA of the CDR3: TGTGCCAGCAGTACCCGGGACGCCCGTTTGTACAATGAGCAGTTCTTC.

This clonotype was recorded at least ten times. V is TRBV4-3 and J is TRBJ2-1, with 7 bases that match TRBD2. The trim removed 0 bases at V and 4 bases at J, leaving 6 bases unmatched. Germline-derived CDR1 and CDR2 are LGHNA and YSLEER. The CDR3 consists of 16 residues. CDR3 amino acids: CASSQDAASGYNEQFF. CDR3 nucleotide sequence: TGCGCCAGCAGCCAAGACGCGGCTAGCGGATACAATGAGCAGTTCTTC.

This clonotype has at least ten counts. The CDR3: CSAQRRNGGFEQYF. Written as DNA, the CDR3 is TGCAGTGCCCAAAGGAGAAATGGGGGTTTCGAGCAGTACTTC. The chain uses TRBV20-1 and TRBJ2-7, with D perhaps given as TRBD1 or TRBD2 (5 bases each). CDR3 length: 14 amino acids. Trimming removed 6 bases from V and 6 bases from J, with 21 bases in between. Germline lookup yields CDR1 DFQATT and CDR2 SNEGSKA (reference sequence).

The chain joins TRBV25-1 to TRBJ2-1, with D uncertain. V shed 6 bases and J shed 4 bases, with 7 bases lying between them. CDR1 is MGHDK and CDR2 is SYGVNS in the germline V gene. The length of the CDR3 is 12 residues. CDR3 in amino acids: CASSPQYNEQFF. DNA for the CDR3: TGTGCCAGCAGCCCCCAGTACAATGAGCAGTTCTTC.

The chain recombines TRBV9 with TRBJ2-1; unclear D gene. The CDR3 totals 14 residues. V was pared by 2 bases and J by 8 bases, with 14 bases between. The germline V gene has CDR1 SGDLS and CDR2 YYNGEE. The CDR3 sequence: CASSVQAPPYEQFF. Here the CDR3 DNA reads TGTGCCAGCAGCGTCCAGGCTCCTCCCTATGAGCAGTTCTTC. The entire variable domain, with the rest obtained from reference TRBV9 and TRBJ2-1, is as follows: DSGVTQTPKHLITATGQRVTLRCSPRSGDLSVYWYQQSLDQGLQFLIQYYNGEERAKGNILERFSAQQFPDLHSELNLSSLELGDSALYFCASSVQAPPYEQFFGPGTRLTVL.

This clonotype was recorded at least ten times. The chain employs TRBV11-2 and TRBJ2-7; 12 bases fit TRBD2. The J segment lost 5 bases and the V segment lost 5 bases, leaving 4 bases of the junction unmatched. Per the germline V gene, CDR1 is SGHAT and CDR2 is FQNNGV. This CDR3 is 14 amino acids long. The CDR3 sequence is CASSVTSGRHEQYF. Written as DNA, the CDR3 is TGTGCCAGCAGCGTAACTAGCGGGAGGCACGAGCAGTACTTC.

The chain has TRBV6-2 or TRBV6-3 and TRBJ2-1; D possibly matches TRBD1 or TRBD2 (7 bases each). The ends were cut back, 7 bases at V and 9 bases at J, with 28 bases in the middle. The CDR3 runs 17 residues. Germline CDR1 and CDR2: MNHEY and SVGEGT. DNA for the CDR3: TGTGCCAGCACCCTGGGGGAGGGGGCAGGTTCCTGGGGTGAGCAGTTCTTC. Amino acids: CASTLGEGAGSWGEQFF.

The chain links TRBV7-2 to TRBJ1-1; D is unresolved. There are 15 residues in the CDR3. CDR1 is SGHTA, CDR2 FQGNSA, per germline. Trimming removed 2 bases at V and 1 base at J, with 11 bases between. CDR3 DNA: TGTGCCAGCAGCTTATGGAGTGGCGGGAACACTGAAGCTTTCTTT. Amino acid sequence: CASSLWSGGNTEAFF.

In its sample, this clonotype was seen a few times. This chain joins TRBV12-3 or TRBV12-4 and TRBJ2-7; tentatively, D is TRBD2 (7 bases). CDR3 length: 14 residues. The V gene lost 6 bases and the J gene lost 4 bases, with 16 bases spanning the gap. This CDR3 reads CASSKGGALYEQYF. The CDR3 DNA is TGTGCCAGCAGCAAGGGGGGGGCGTTATACGAGCAGTACTTC.

This clonotype showed up many times. CDR3 coding DNA: TGCGCCAGCAGCCCGACGGGCATTTACACCGGGGAGCTGTTTTTT. Translated: CASSPTGIYTGELFF. The genes are TRBV5-1 and TRBJ2-2; no definite D call. Trimming took 4 bases from V and 3 from J, leaving 13 bases between them. This CDR3 is built from 15 residues. Germline-derived CDR1 and CDR2 are SGHRS and YFSETQ. The whole variable domain, remainder taken from reference TRBV5-1 and TRBJ2-2, is KAGVTQTPRYLIKTRGQQVTLSCSPISGHRSVSWYQQTPGQGLQFLFEYFSETQRNKGNFPGRFSGRQFSNSRSEMNVSTLELGDSALYLCASSPTGIYTGELFFGEGSRLTVL.

The genes are TRBV29-1 and TRBJ2-1; D remains unclear. The CDR3 totals 13 residues. Germline lookup yields CDR1 SQVTM and CDR2 ANQGSEA. V gave up 8 bases and J gave up 0 bases, with 11 bases separating them. The CDR3 here is CSIRGPSYNEQFF. The DNA of the CDR3 is TGCAGCATAAGAGGACCCTCCTACAATGAGCAGTTCTTC.

This clonotype appeared a few times. The CDR3: CASSLGEPTDTQYF. The CDR3 nucleotides read TGTGCCAGCAGCTTAGGAGAACCTACAGATACGCAGTATTTT. The chain carries TRBV11-1 and TRBJ2-3; the D is unclear. The CDR3 extends over 14 amino acids. Germline CDR1 and CDR2: SGHAT and FQDESV (reference sequence). Trimming took off 1 base at V and 3 bases at J, with 8 bases between the two ends.

This clonotype was counted a few times. The V gene is TRBV15, the J gene TRBJ2-1, with 11 bases that match TRBD2. Per germline, CDR1 LNHNV and CDR2 YYDKDF (reference sequence). The CDR3 totals 16 residues. Trimming removed 4 bases from V and 7 bases from J; junction bases left unmatched: 9. The CDR3 coding sequence is TGTGCCACCAGCACCTCTATAGCGGGGGGGCGAAATGAGCAGTTCTTC. Encoded protein: CATSTSIAGGRNEQFF. Complete variable domain (other parts from reference TRBV15 and TRBJ2-1): DAMVIQNPRYQVTQFGKPVTLSCSQTLNHNVMYWYQQKSSQAPKLLFHYYDKDFNNEADTPDNFQSRRPNTSFCFLDIRSPGLGDTAMYLCATSTSIAGGRNEQFFGPGTRLTVL.

This clonotype came up many times. The rearrangement links TRBV6-1 to TRBJ1-2, with a possible D match to TRBD1 (5 bases). The CDR3 is 12 amino acids. In germline, CDR1 is MNHNS, CDR2 SASEGT. The germline V and J ends were trimmed by 10 bases and 3 bases, with 12 bases remaining between them. The CDR3 DNA is TGTGCCACCCCGGGGGTGTACTATGGCTACACCTTC. Protein sequence: CATPGVYYGYTF.

This clonotype has ten or more counts. The rearrangement uses TRBV6-1 and TRBJ2-3; 9 positions agree with TRBD2. This CDR3 comprises 15 residues. Looked up from germline, CDR1 is MNHNS and CDR2 is SASEGT. After removal of 1 base from V and 1 base from J, the junction contained 0 bases not matched to a gene. The CDR3 region has the DNA TGTGCCAGCAGTGAAGAGCGGGGGGGCACAGATACGCAGTATTTT. It translates to CASSEERGGTDTQYF.

The chain uses TRBV11-2 and TRBJ2-1; 10 bases agree with TRBD2. The trim removed 6 bases at V and 6 bases at J, leaving 11 bases unmatched. The germline gives CDR1 SGHAT, CDR2 FQNNGV. This CDR3 has 16 amino acids. Here the CDR3 reads CASSLAGPSGSNEQFF. In nucleotides, the CDR3 is TGTGCCAGCAGTTTGGCGGGTCCTAGCGGGAGCAATGAGCAGTTCTTC. Together with reference TRBV11-2 and TRBJ2-1, the CDR3 gives the full variable domain: EAGVAQSPRYKIIEKRQSVAFWCNPISGHATLYWYQQILGQGPKLLIQFQNNGVVDDSQLPKDRFSAERLKGVDSTLKIQPAKLEDSAVYLCASSLAGPSGSNEQFFGPGTRLTVL.

The rearrangement joins TRBV18 to TRBJ2-5; unclear D gene. This CDR3 is built from 15 residues. The V and J ends lost 2 bases and 5 bases respectively, with 15 bases between them. In germline, CDR1 is KGHSH, CDR2 LQKENI. Here the CDR3 reads CASSPYLGEAETQYF. As DNA, the CDR3 is TGTGCCAGCTCACCATACCTTGGCGAGGCGGAGACCCAGTACTTC.

This clonotype was recorded a few times. The CDR3 here is CASSPDRGLETQYF. CDR3 DNA: TGTGCCAGCAGTCCCGACAGGGGTTTAGAGACCCAGTACTTC. The chain combines TRBV2 with TRBJ2-5; 8 nucleotides agree with TRBD1. Germline lookup yields CDR1 SNHLY and CDR2 FYNNEI. Trimming took 5 bases from V and 4 from J; bases not matched to a gene: 6. The CDR3 spans 14 residues. Drawing the rest from reference TRBV2 and TRBJ2-5, the complete variable domain is EPEVTQTPSHQVTQMGQEVILRCVPISNHLYFYWYRQILGQKVEFLVSFYNNEISEKSEIFDDQFSVERPDGSNFTLKIRSTKLEDSAMYFCASSPDRGLETQYFGPGTRLLVL.

The chain joins TRBV24-1 to TRBJ2-1; 10 bases are a match to TRBD1. Germline lookup yields CDR1 KGHDR and CDR2 SFDVKD. The CDR3 has 16 residues. V gave up 0 bases and J gave up 6 bases; unmatched junction bases: 4. The CDR3 protein is CATSDLAGTGVNEQFF. CDR3 coding DNA: TGTGCCACCAGTGATTTGGCCGGGACAGGGGTCAATGAGCAGTTCTTC.

In its sample, this clonotype was seen a few times. The J gene is TRBJ2-2, the V gene TRBV29-1; D call uncertain. The CDR3 length is 11 residues. Trimming took 5 bases from V and 3 from J, leaving 4 bases between them. Germline values: CDR1 SQVTM, CDR2 ANQGSEA. As DNA, the CDR3 is TGCAGCGTTACAGACACCGGGGAGCTGTTTTTT. Translation gives CSVTDTGELFF.

The table lists this clonotype with a few counts. The rearrangement uses TRBV5-1 and TRBJ2-7; a possible D gene is TRBD1 (6 bases). V was trimmed by 0 bases and J by 0 bases, leaving 19 bases between them. In germline, CDR1 is SGHRS, CDR2 YFSETQ. There are 18 residues in the CDR3. The CDR3 loop is CASSLEQGMDFRSYEQYF. CDR3 coding DNA: TGCGCCAGCAGCTTGGAACAGGGCATGGACTTTCGCTCCTACGAGCAGTACTTC.